The TCR beta chain described here comes from a study of control samples from healthy donors and cancer patients. The repertoire was sequenced with immunoSEQ multiplex PCR; TCRdb's copy has only in-frame clones and lacks some. This sample has 82,000 or so clones, with just under 95% found just once. The CDR3 length is 14 residues. Germline V CDR1 and CDR2: KGHSH, LQKENI. V gave up 3 bases and J gave up 3 bases, with 9 bases separating them. The sample was blood. The chain employs TRBV18 and TRBJ2-4, with D maybe TRBD2 (6 bases). The clonotype comes from a woman between 18 and 29 years old in good health. The DNA for the CDR3 is TGTGCCAGCTCACCGGGGGGAAGCAAAAACATTCAGTACTTC. Residues: CASSPGGSKNIQYF.